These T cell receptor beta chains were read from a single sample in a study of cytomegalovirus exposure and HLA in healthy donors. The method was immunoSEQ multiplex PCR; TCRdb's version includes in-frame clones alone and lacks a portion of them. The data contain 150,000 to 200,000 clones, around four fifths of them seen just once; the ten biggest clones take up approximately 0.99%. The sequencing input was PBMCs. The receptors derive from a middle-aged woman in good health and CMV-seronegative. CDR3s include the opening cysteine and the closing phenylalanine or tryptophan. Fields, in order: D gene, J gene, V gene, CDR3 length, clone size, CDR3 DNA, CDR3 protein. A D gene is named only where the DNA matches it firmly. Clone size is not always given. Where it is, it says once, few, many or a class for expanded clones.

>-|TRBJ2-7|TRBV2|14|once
TGTGCCAGCAGTGAAGTTCTTCCAGGAGGCGAGCAGTACTTC
CASSEVLPGGEQYF
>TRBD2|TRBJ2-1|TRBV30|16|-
TGTGCCTGGAGTTCCCCGGGACTAGCGTTCAAGGATGAGCAGTTCTTC
CAWSSPGLAFKDEQFF
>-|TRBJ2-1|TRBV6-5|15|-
TGTGCCAGCAGTTATAAAGTGGAGACCTACAATGAGCAGTTCTTC
CASSYKVETYNEQFF
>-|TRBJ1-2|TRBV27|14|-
TGTGCCAGCAGTTTGAACAGGGTGGAGAGTGGCTACACCTTC
CASSLNRVESGYTF
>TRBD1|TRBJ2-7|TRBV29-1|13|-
TGCAGCGTCCTGGGACAGGGTCGCCACGAGCAGTACTTC
CSVLGQGRHEQYF
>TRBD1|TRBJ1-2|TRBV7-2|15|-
TGTGCCAGCAGCAGACCGGGACAGCTTTACTATGGCTACACCTTC
CASSRPGQLYYGYTF
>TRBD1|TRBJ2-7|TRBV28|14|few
TGTGCCAGCAGGGACAGGGGAAGCTCCTACGAGCAGTACTTC
CASRDRGSSYEQYF
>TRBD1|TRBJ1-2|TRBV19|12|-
TGTGCCTCAAGGGGCAGGGGGCATGGCTACACCTTC
CASRGRGHGYTF
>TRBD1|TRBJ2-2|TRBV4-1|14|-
TGCGCCAGCAGCCCTCCGGGACAGCAACGGGAGCTGTTTTTT
CASSPPGQQRELFF
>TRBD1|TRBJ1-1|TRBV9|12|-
TGTGCCAGCAGCGTAGAGACAGGGAAGGCTTTCTTT
CASSVETGKAFF
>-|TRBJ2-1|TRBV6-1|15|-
TGTGCCAGCAGCCTCGACCCGGGGTCCTACAATGAGCAGTTCTTC
CASSLDPGSYNEQFF